The T cell receptor beta chain under discussion was sequenced for a study of cytomegalovirus exposure and HLA in healthy donors. General study points: Reportedly, fewer N-insertions than the approximately 700-donor mean appeared in an Asian-associated ancestry cluster in a later analysis. Indistinguishable V segments, including TRBV6-2 and TRBV6-3, were excluded. Across all donors, roughly uniform sequencing depth was an assumption of the presence/absence analyses.

CDR1 KGHSH and CDR2 LQKENI come from the germline V gene. The V end lost 8 bases, the J end lost 8 bases, and 19 bases lay between the germline ends. The CDR3 totals 14 residues. Both 60 Vbeta primers and 13 Jbeta primers went into the PCR. Under the authors' procedure: Unique TCR beta chains numbered about 72 million in a later analysis, with around 10 million shared. Produced via immunoSEQ multiplex PCR; TCRdb's table is partial and in-frame only. D and trimming come from the DNA, and the V and J calls and clone size come from that table. Among nearly 300,000 clones listed, about nine tenths were seen once. With regard to this clone: Its specificity is unknown.

Sequenced: PBMCs. The clonotype was recovered from a man between 40 and 49 years old in good health and CMV-seropositive. V usage is TRBV18 and J usage is TRBJ2-1; the D gene is possibly TRBD2 (5 bases). The CDR3 spells CASQGSGIADEQFF. DNA of the CDR3: TGTGCCAGCCAAGGTTCCGGGATCGCGGATGAGCAGTTCTTC. Full variable domain (outside the CDR3, taken from reference TRBV18 and TRBJ2-1): NAGVMQNPRHLVRRRGQEARLRCSPMKGHSHVYWYRQLPEEGLKFMVYLQKENIIDESGMPKERFSAEFPKEGPSILRIQQVVRGDSAAYFCASQGSGIADEQFFGPGTRLTVL.